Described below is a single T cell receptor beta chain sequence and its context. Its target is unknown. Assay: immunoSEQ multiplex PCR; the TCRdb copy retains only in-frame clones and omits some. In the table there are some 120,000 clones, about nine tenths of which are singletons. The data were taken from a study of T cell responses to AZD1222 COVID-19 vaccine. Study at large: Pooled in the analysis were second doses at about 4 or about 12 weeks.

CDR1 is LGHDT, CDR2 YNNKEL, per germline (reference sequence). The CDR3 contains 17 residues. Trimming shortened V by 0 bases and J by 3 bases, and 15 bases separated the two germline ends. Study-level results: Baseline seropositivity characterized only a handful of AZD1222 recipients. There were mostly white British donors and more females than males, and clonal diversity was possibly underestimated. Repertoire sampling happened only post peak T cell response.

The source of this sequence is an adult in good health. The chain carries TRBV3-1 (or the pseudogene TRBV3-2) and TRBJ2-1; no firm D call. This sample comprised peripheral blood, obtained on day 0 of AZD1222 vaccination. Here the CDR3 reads CASSQDFRRLDYNEQFF. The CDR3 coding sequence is TGTGCCAGCAGCCAAGATTTCCGGCGGCTCGACTACAATGAGCAGTTCTTC.